This T cell receptor beta chain was sequenced during a study of cytomegalovirus exposure and HLA in healthy donors (dated by TCRdb to about 2017). For the study in its entirety: According to an earlier analysis of 550 to 750 of the donors, about 170 million T cells yielded 90 million to 130 million unique TCR beta sequences and approximately 300 Gb of sequence data. High-throughput TCR immunosequencing, statistical association of individual TCRs with disease status, and machine learning were combined to predict cytomegalovirus infection status. Using immunosequencing, the study profiled T cell repertoires from fewer than 850 subjects and related those repertoires to cytomegalovirus serostatus. The study aimed to test whether signatures of past pathogen exposure could be identified by cataloging public T cell receptors. A later genetic analysis took genome-wide SNP genotypes for about 55% of the roughly 670 donors and used that subset as a discovery cohort. HLA typing included class I and class II loci at four-digit resolution. Rather than using new phenotypic data, the later analysis identified candidate immune exposures from TCR beta sequences and from how often those sequences occurred across donors. Donor age, sex, ethnicity and CMV serostatus were compiled alongside the repertoire data. The genetic ancestry cluster associated with self-reported Caucasian donors included about 81% of the roughly 410 genotyped donors. A separate validation cohort of roughly 130 different subjects was used in addition to the approximately 700-subject first cohort. Five DR-DQ haplotypes were handled as single units for association and clustering, since linkage in the cohort was strong. Typing coverage differed by locus: A, B, C, DRB1 and DQB1 were typed in roughly 629-640 donors, DQA1 in approximately 520, DPA1 in roughly 590, and DPB1 in approximately 450. All discovery cohort repertoires had been generated using a single sequencing platform. Approximately 310 gigabases of sequencing data and tens of millions of unique TCR sequences were included in an early release covering 550 to 650 HLA-typed donors. An earlier analysis of 587 of the donors used high-throughput TCR beta sequencing to judge whether each TCR beta V gene segment behaved as functional or pseudogenic. To study patterns of TCR occurrence, a later analysis re-analyzed previously published TCR beta repertoires from 550 to 800 donors and added high-resolution HLA genotyping. Among around 400 genotyped donors of the cohort, an average of roughly 230,000 unique TCR beta nucleotide sequences was sequenced per donor, of which 15% to 20% were non-productive. Study-wide conclusions, independent of this receptor: In the study, about 150 TCR beta chains were listed as associated with cytomegalovirus. Linkage disequilibrium might explain the correlated functional status among segregating V segments, but an unknown experimental factor could not be excluded. The classifier was reported to diagnose cytomegalovirus status with high specificity and sensitivity in both the original cohort and the validation cohort. The authors suggested that the approach could potentially be extended to other disease states and immunological phenotypes. A few of the identified cytomegalovirus-associated TCR beta chains were confirmed in vitro to be specific for cytomegalovirus antigens. While some public TCRs were present in many individuals, most TCR sequences turned up only very rarely across donors. Because HLA typing was unavailable for some donors at each locus, only the typed subset was used in association tests. An earlier analysis of some 590 of the donors showed that most TCR beta V segments appeared in productive rearrangements either about 90% or about 30% of the time, which broadly matched IMGT annotations. A group of highly shared sequence variants was considered likely to be a technical artifact of the sequencing pipeline. Most CMV-associated TCR beta chains appeared to be HLA-restricted in a later analysis, and the HLA associations seemed to be driven largely by CMV exposure. Because counts were too low, roughly 17 rarely observed V segments, including chromosome 9 orphons, were left out of the earlier analysis of 587 of the donors. A later genetic analysis reported fewer N-insertions in productive TCRs among donors in an Asian-associated ancestry cluster than the roughly 620-donor mean. A further reported finding was that TCR beta sequences accurately predicted the HLA-A and HLA-B alleles for most subjects in the first cohort. Roughly uniform sequencing depth across donors was assumed in presence/absence analyses, although this assumption may not hold. A later analysis reported that several top co-occurrence clusters appeared linked to parvovirus B19, influenza, CMV and Epstein-Barr virus. In a later analysis, HLA-associated TCR beta chains were found to be more clonally expanded and to have lower generation probabilities than equally common non-associated chains. Immune exposure information for the cohort was limited to CMV serostatus. In a later analysis, TCR association rates were found to vary across HLA loci, with the most associated TCRs seen for DRB1 alleles and the fewest for HLA-C alleles. Assigning TCR associations to individual alleles was difficult when HLA alleles, especially DR and DQ, strongly co-occurred. In a later analysis, around 17,000 TCR beta sequences were associated with specific HLA alleles at a false discovery rate of 0.05. In a later genetic analysis, a missense DCLRE1C variant was associated with V-gene and J-gene trimming of TCR beta chains, and the association was replicated in an independent cohort. The cohort was sequenced for TCR beta chains only, and without alpha or paired-chain data the features that could be detected were limited.

The method behind the library was the immunoSEQ multiplex PCR assay. The multiplex PCR relied on a mix of 60 forward primers for TCR Vbeta segments and 13 reverse primers for TCR Jbeta segments. The CDR3 region of rearranged TCR beta genes was amplified from genomic DNA with a multiplex PCR assay. The Illumina HiSeq System was used to sequence the amplified TCR beta libraries as 87-base-pair reads. Concerning the study's data processing: A later analysis tallied around 82 million unique TCR beta chains across the approximately 670 repertoires, and approximately 12 million of those chains were shared by two or more donors. To remove PCR and sequencing errors, raw reads were error-corrected and collapsed into unique sequences using a nearest-neighbor algorithm that merged closely related sequences. To assign V, D and J gene segments, CDR3 sequences were aligned to IMGT reference sequences. For a sequence to be retained, a match of at least six nucleotides to both a V gene segment and a J gene segment was required. A rearrangement was called productive if the CDR3 had no stop codons and remained in frame with V and J, and every other rearrangement was called non-productive. CDR3 was defined by IMGT convention, running from the second conserved V-encoded cysteine to the conserved J-encoded phenylalanine. The earlier analysis of a few hundred of the donors excluded any sequence lacking an unambiguous match to a single V gene segment. In an earlier analysis of 587 of the donors, V segments were called functional above 56.7% productive rearrangements and were called segregating when the between-donor standard deviation exceeded 5%. A statistical classification framework was built to diagnose cytomegalovirus status from the catalog of TCR beta chain sequences. In a later analysis, V and J genes were assigned by comparing TCR nucleotide sequences against IMGT/GENE-DB human TR gene sequences. The TCRdist pipeline was used in a later analysis to assign CDR3 sequences and most-parsimonious VDJ recombination scenarios. In a later analysis, every TCR beta chain was defined by the combination of its CDR3 amino acid sequence and its V-gene family, and reads without a unique V-gene family were dropped. A later analysis removed 500 to 650 highly shared, low-generation-probability nucleotide sequences to deal with suspected cross-contamination and a sequencing artifact. A later analysis calculated a clonal expansion index for each public chain from normalized within-repertoire ranks of inferred template counts. Generation probabilities in a later analysis came from a VDJ recombination model fitted to out-of-frame rearrangements, and those results were checked against IGoR. A later analysis scored TCR-TCR, TCR-HLA and TCR-CMV co-occurrence with hypergeometric tests, applying a repertoire-size bias correction to TCR pairs. In a later analysis, false discovery rates were estimated by permuting HLA or CMV assignments 20 times. A later analysis grouped co-occurring TCRs with DBSCAN, adding TCRdist sequence similarity when clustering within HLA-allele-positive subsets. For co-occurrence clustering, repertoires with fewer than 30,000 or more than 120,000 public chains were excluded, along with about five repertoires with anomalous nucleotide sharing. TCRdb obtained this table from immuneACCESS and retained in-frame rearrangements with V and J assigned. These tables miss some clones; where compared with another copy, unresolved V genes account for less than half of the shortfall, and the remainder is unexplained. V and J calls plus clone size are reproduced from that table; the DNA served to infer D and trimming. This sample lists 240,000 or so clones; approximately 80% were detected once. The leading ten clones occupy 8% of the sample.

The cohort was made up of about 670 healthy bone marrow donors. All cohort members were sampled while nominally healthy, although unrecorded immune exposures were likely present. The donor tested CMV seropositive, placing the donor among the 310 or so seropositive members of the cohort. A peripheral blood sample was collected from each donor, and TCR beta sequencing was performed on peripheral blood mononuclear cells. Genomic DNA extraction from the blood cell samples was performed with the Qiagen DNeasy Blood Extraction Kit. Concerning this clone: What this receptor recognizes is not known. Per-base qualities were not stored, and no clone one base away is much larger.

Sequenced sample: PBMCs. The TCR sequence derives from a woman in her sixties in good health and CMV-seropositive.

Here is the DNA: TGTGCCTGGAAGGGACAGCCTAATGAAAAACTGTTTTTT. Its protein product is CAWKGQPNEKLFF. The V and J genes are TRBV30 and TRBJ1-4; 7 bases in the junction line up with TRBD1. Trimming leaves V shorter by 4 bases and J shorter by 3 bases, with the junction holding 2 bases beyond the gene matches. CDR1 and CDR2 were assigned from the germline V gene (reference sequence) as GTSNPN and SVGIG. Taken from cysteine to phenylalanine, the CDR3 has 13 residues. Of all the DNA, just the CDR3 is kept, 39 bases in frame from base 1.